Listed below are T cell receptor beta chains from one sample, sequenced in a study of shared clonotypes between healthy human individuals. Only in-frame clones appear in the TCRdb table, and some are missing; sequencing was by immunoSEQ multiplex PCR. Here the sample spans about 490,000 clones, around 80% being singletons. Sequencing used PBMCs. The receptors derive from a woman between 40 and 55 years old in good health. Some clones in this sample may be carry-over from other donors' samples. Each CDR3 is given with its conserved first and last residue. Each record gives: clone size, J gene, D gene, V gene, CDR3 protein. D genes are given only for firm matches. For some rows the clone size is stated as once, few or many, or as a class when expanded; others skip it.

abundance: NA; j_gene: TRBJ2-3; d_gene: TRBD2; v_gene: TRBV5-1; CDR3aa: CASNPLAGASGTDTQYF
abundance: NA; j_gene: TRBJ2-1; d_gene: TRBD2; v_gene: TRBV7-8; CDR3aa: CASTQLAGGVNEQFF
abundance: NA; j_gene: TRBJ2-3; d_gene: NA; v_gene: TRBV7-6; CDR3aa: CASSLARGNTQYF
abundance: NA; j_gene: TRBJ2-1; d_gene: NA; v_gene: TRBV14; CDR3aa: CASSQDGTPTYNEQFF
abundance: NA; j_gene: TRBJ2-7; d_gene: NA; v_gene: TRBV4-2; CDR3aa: CASSRDSGNTYEQYF
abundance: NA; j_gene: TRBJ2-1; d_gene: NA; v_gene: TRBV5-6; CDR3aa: CASSGVGGYNEQFF
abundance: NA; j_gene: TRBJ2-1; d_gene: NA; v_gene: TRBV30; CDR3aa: CAWSVYNEQFF
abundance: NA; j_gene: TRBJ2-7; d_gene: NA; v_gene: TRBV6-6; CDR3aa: CASSYVGEQYF
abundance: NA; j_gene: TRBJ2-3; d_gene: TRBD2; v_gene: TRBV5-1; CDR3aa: CASRDGTSGMSDTQYF
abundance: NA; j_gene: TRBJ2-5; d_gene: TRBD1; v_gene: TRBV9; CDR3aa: CASSRHGTDPTQETQYF
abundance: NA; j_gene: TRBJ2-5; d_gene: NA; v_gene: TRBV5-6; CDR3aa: CASSFSGTKETQYF
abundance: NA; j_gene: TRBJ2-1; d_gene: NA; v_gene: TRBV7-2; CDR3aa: CASSLAGQFGARQFF
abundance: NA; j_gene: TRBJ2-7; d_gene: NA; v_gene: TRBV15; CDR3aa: CATSRESSESSEQYF
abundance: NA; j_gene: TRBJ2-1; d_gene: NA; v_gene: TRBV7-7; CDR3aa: CASSIDPSGSNEQFF
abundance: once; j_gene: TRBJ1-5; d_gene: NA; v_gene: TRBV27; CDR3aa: CASSLWGAGSNQPQHF
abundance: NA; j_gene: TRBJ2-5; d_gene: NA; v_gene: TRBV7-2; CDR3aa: CASSEQETQYF
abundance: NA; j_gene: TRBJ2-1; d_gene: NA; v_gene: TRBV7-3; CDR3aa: CASSLVSGNNEQFF
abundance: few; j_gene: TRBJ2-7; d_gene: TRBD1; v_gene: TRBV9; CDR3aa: CASSPGAGTDYEQYF
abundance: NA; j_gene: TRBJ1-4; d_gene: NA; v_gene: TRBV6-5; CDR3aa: CASSSGQSNEKLFF
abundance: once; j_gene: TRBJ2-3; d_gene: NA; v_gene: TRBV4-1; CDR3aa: CASSQEALAHTQYF
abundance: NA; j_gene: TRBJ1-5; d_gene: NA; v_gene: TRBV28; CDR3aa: CASRLDSNQPQHF
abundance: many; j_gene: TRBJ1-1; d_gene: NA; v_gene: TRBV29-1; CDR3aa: CSGTTGNTEAFF
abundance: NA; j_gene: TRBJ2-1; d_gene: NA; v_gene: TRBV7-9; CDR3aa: CASSPILGTSSYNEQFF
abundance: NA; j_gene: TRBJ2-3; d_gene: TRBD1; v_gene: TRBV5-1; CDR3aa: CASSMGQGVTDTQYF
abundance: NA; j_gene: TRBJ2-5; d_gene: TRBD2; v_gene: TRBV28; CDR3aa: CASSRTRSETQYF
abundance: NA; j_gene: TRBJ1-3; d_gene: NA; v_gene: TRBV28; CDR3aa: CASSLPPGGRIYF
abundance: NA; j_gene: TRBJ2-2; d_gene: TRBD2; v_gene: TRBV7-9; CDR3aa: CASSPLWRGDTGELFF
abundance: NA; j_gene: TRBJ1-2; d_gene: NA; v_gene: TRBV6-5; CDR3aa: CASSSPRTGLRGYTF
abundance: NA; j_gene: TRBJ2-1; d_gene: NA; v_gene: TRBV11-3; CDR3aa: CASSLGAVWGDEQFF
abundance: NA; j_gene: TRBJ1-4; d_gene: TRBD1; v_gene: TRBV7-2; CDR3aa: CASSADRDEKLFF
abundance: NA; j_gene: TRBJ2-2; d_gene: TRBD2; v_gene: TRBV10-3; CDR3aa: CAISESAGVHGELFF
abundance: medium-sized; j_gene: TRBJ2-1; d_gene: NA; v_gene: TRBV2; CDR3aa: CASEGTHNNEQFF
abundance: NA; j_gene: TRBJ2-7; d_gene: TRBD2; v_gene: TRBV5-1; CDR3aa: CASSWTSGSPRPFEQYF
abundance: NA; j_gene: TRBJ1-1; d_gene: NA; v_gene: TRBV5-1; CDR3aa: CASSLGDTEAFF
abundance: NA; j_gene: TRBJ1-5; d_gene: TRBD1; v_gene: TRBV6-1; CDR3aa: CATFRTGFSNQPQHF
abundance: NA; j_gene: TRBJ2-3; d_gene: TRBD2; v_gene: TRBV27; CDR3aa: CASSSTAGGPVTQYF
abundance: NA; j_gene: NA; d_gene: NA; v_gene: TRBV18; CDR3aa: CASSLQGFLDEQYF
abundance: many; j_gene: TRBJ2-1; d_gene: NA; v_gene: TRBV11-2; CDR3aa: CASSSGTSLYNEQFF
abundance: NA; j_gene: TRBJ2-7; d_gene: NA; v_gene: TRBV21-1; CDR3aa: CASTPPSGSLYEQYF
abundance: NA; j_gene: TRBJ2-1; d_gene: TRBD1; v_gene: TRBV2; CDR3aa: CASSERQGSSYNEQFF
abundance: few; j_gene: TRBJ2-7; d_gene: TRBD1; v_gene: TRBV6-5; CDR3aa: CASRLQGAYEQYF
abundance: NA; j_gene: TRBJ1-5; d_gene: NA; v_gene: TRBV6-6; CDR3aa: CASTTINSNQPQHF
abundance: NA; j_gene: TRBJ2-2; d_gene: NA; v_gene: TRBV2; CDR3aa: CASRRDQPGELFF
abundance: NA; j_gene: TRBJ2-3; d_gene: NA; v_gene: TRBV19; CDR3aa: CASSIAGRDTQYF
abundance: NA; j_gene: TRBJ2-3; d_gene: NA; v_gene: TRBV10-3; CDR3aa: CAISESGTDTQYF
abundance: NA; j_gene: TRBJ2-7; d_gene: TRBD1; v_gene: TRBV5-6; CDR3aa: CASSLAPQGAAEQYF
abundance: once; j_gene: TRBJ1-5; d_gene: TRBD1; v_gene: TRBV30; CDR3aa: CAWSVGQGTHQPQHF
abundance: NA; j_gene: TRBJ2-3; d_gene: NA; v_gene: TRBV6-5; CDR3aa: CASKGWGTDTQYF
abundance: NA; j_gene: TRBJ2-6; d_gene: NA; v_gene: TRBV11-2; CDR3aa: CASSQEGSGANVLTF
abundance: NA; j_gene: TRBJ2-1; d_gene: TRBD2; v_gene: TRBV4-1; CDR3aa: CASSQAGTSGRHDEQFF
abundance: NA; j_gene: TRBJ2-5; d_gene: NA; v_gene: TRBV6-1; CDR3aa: CASSVLQRSETQYF
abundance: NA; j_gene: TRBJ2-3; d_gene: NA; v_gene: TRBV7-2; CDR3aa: CASSLVGTLRTDTQYF
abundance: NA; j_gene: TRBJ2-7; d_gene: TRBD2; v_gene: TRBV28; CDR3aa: CASSFASGIYEQYF
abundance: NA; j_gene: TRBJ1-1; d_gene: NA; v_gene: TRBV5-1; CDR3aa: CASSTLQGMNTEAFF
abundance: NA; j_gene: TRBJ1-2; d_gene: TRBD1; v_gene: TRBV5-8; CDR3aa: CASSWDGQGTNYGYTF
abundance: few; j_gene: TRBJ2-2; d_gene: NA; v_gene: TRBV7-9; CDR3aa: CASSLVLNGELFF
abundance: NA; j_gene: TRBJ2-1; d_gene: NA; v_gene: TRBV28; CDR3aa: CASSLGTLANEQFF
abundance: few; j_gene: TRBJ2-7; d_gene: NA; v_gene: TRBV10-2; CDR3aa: CASSEASPDYYEQYF